The source of this T cell receptor (beta chain) is a study of blood T cell repertoires in COVID-19 (dated by TCRdb to the early 2020s). Regarding the complete study: Collaborator samples came from the United States, Italy and Spain and covered acute and convalescent phases of COVID-19. The samples were drawn from the first 160 participants of the ongoing ImmuneRACE study and from more than 1,000 subjects provided by 6 global collaborators. The prospective study material was composed of cDNA or gDNA derived from T cells, B-cell-depleted T cells, or PBMCs. Where available, HLA class I and class II types were taken from metadata supplied by the sample provider and were not determined by assay-based typing. Sample metadata almost always included a de-identified subject ID, COVID-19 status, age in years and sex. The repertoires were released in a freely available public database intended as a resource for research on the immune response to SARS-CoV-2. Subjects who had been exposed to COVID-19, were actively infected with it, or had recovered from it provided the deeply sampled blood TCRbeta repertoires that made up the dataset. Results the study describes overall, beyond this receptor: How much clinical and demographic metadata was included differed by source and by participant, and the metadata was provided uncurated.

Enrolling through a virtual design, the prospective study's participants ranged in age from roughly 18 to 95 years and lived across roughly 23 United States geographic areas. In the prospective study, cohorts were assigned on the basis of participant-reported clinical history obtained from a screening survey and a study questionnaire. Each participant in the prospective study had whole blood, serum and a nasopharyngeal or oropharyngeal swab collected by mobile phlebotomists. Prospective study participants could optionally give additional blood draws and questionnaires over a roughly 2-month period. Prospective study blood samples were shipped either frozen or at room temperature before DNA extraction. TCRbeta CDR3 regions were amplified from genomic DNA using the immunoSEQ Assay, a bias-controlled multiplex PCR. The paper's data handling went like this. The number of nucleated cells in each sample was estimated by amplification of reference gene primers within the assay. To quantify the absolute abundance of each unique TCRbeta CDR3 rearrangement, sequence reads were collapsed and filtered. For each sample, productive Simpson clonality was calculated by taking the square root of Simpson's diversity index across productive rearrangements. TCRdb carries this immuneACCESS record with in-frame sequences only. Its versions omit some clonotypes, under half of them owing to an unresolved V gene in the studies checked, with the rest unexplained. That table furnishes V, J and clone size, whereas the DNA furnished D and trimming. For this sample there are 250,000 or so clones; approximately 88% appear just once. The leading ten clones occupy approximately 2.4% of the sample.

Concerning this clone: The antigen it recognizes is unknown. One base away there is no much larger clone; base qualities are not given.

Spanning cysteine to phenylalanine, the CDR3 consists of 15 amino acids. Only the CDR3 region is kept as DNA, spanning 45 bases read in frame from base 1. The CDR1 and CDR2 encoded by the germline V gene are SGHRS and YFSETQ. The junction shows trimming of 0 bases on V and 1 base on J, plus 10 bases between the germline ends. The receptor was derived from a woman aged 25-40 years with acute COVID-19. Sequenced material: PBMCs or T cells enriched from blood (not recorded which). This chain is built from TRBV5-1 and TRBJ1-1, with the identity of the D gene unclear. The nucleotides are TGCGCCAGCAGCTTGGCCGGAGTCGCGAACACTGAAGCTTTCTTT. Its protein is CASSLAGVANTEAFF.